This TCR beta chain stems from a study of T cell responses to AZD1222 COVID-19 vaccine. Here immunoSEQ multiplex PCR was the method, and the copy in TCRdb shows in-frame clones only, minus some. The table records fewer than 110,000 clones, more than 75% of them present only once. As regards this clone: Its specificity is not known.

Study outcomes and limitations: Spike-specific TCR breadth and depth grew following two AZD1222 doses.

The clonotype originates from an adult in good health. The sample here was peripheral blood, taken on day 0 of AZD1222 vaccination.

The CDR3 is CASSFPDEKLFF. CDR3 bases: TGTGCCAGCAGTTTTCCCGATGAAAAACTGTTTTTT. The rearrangement uses TRBV12-3 or TRBV12-4 and TRBJ1-4, with D uncertain. V was cut by 3 bases and J by 6 bases, with 5 bases left in between. The CDR3 runs 12 residues.